This TCR beta chain was found in a study of post-analysis software for immune sequencing data (dated by TCRdb to between 2014 and 2017). About the full investigation: Recorded disease courses included relapsing-remitting, secondary progressive and progressive-relapsing multiple sclerosis, with some patients lacking subtype annotation. A subset of samples was prepared in parallel using single-end sample barcoding, then pooled and co-amplified after Illumina adapter ligation. The multiple sclerosis patient repertoires were compared with about a dozen previously published healthy control repertoires from donors aged roughly 6 to 25 years. Results the study describes overall, beyond this receptor: The control group was slightly older than the multiple sclerosis patient group. Direct clustering with F measure showed strong co-clustering of samples prepared in the same batch, prompting a batch-effect correction. Patients showed significantly higher frequencies than controls for roughly five TRBV segments, among them TRBV5-6, TRBV5-1 and TRBV20-1. Normalized Chao1 diversity was significantly lower in multiple sclerosis patients than controls, suggesting substantial peripheral T-cell clonal expansion.

To demonstrate the VDJtools post-analysis software, the study profiled TCR beta repertoires from the peripheral blood of 10 to 15 young patients with multiple sclerosis. Multiple sclerosis patients were children and adolescents aged roughly 6 to 15 years. From a lookup of the germline V gene, CDR1 and CDR2 are SGHTA and FQGNSA. The cysteine opens and the phenylalanine closes a CDR3 of 16 amino acids. Only the CDR3 part of the read is kept: 48 bases, read in frame from the first base. V loses 0 bases of germline sequence and J loses 1 base, and the interval between the two ends is 11 bases. Libraries came from PCR. Instrument on record: Illumina HiSeq 2500. To reduce PCR and sequencing biases, unique molecular identifiers were incorporated into the TCR beta cDNA libraries. Per 1 to 10 million input T cells, roughly 500,000 cDNA molecules were obtained, such that each molecule approximated one T cell. The patient libraries were prepared and sequenced using the same protocol as the earlier healthy control dataset. Samples belonging to the same batch were prepared together, multiplexed and sequenced on a shared HiSeq lane. From the authors' description of their analysis: MIGEC was used to process the raw barcoded reads, and molecular identifier groups with only a single read were discarded before consensus assembly and CDR3 extraction. VDJtools was used for post-analysis of the clonotype tables, and diversity was normalized by down-sampling every dataset to the size of the smallest sample. In repertoire overlap clustering, CDR3 amino acid sequences, but not nucleotide sequences, were matched to correct batch-related cross-sample contamination. TCRdb reworked the public reads: Q25 trimming with fastp, MiXCR clone assembly, productive beta chains retained. CDR3 protein duplicates are merged, each entry listing the most common genes and DNA. The V and J calls and clone size are TCRdb's, not the authors'. The table for this sample lists almost 700,000 distinct CDR3 sequences; 55% to 70% of them were counted only once. The ten largest clones add up to roughly 12% of the sample.

Concerning this clonotype itself: The specificity of this receptor is unknown. Per-base qualities were not stored, and no clone one base away is much larger.

The clonotype comes from a girl aged 2 to 9 with multiple sclerosis. This chain joins TRBV7-2 to TRBJ2-3; a tentative D match to TRBD2 spans 5 bases. The sample taken for sequencing was blood. The CDR3 protein is CASSLAAGTGTDTQYF. The DNA sequence reads TGTGCCAGCAGCTTAGCCGCGGGTACTGGCACAGATACGCAGTATTTT.